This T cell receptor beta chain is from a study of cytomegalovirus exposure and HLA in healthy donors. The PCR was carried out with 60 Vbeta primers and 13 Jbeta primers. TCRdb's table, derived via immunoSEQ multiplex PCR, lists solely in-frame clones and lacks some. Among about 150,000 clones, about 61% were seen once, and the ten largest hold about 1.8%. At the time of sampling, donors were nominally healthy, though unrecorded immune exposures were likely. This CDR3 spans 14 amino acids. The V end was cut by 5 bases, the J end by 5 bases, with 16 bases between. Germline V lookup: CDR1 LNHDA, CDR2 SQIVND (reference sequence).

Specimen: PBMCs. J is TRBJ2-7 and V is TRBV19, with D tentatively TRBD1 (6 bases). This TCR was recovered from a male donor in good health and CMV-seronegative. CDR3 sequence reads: CASSGWTDVNEQYF. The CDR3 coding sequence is TGTGCCAGTAGTGGGTGGACAGATGTGAACGAGCAGTACTTC.